This T cell receptor (beta chain) comes out of a study of T cells expressing NK-cell markers. Study as a whole: Sorted CD3+CD56+NKG2C+, CD3+CD56+NKG2C- and CD3+CD56-NKG2C+ T cells provided the TCR beta repertoires. Most of the eight sequenced donors were classified as HCMV-seropositive, and one was classified as seronegative.

In generating TCR beta cDNA, 5'RACE template switching with UMIs was used. TCRdb reanalyzed the 5' RACE reads and collapses them to one entry per CDR3 protein, without DNA. This sample's table reports about 150,000 distinct CDR3 sequences. Per germline, CDR1 SGHDN and CDR2 FVKESK. The CDR3 extends over 14 amino acids. The study's findings and limits: HCMV specificity of the expanded NKG2C+ T cell clones was not established.

Concerning this clonotype: Its antigen is not identified.

Source material: blood T cells: a sorted CD56 or NKG2C T cell subset, CD4+ or CD8+ T cells, or bulk PBMC T cells (not recorded which). The sequence was obtained from a woman aged 45-65 years in good health. The rearrangement links TRBV14 to TRBJ1-2; TCRdb indicates TRBD1, and absent DNA this call remains unverified. The CDR3 sequence: CASSPPGVYYGYTF.